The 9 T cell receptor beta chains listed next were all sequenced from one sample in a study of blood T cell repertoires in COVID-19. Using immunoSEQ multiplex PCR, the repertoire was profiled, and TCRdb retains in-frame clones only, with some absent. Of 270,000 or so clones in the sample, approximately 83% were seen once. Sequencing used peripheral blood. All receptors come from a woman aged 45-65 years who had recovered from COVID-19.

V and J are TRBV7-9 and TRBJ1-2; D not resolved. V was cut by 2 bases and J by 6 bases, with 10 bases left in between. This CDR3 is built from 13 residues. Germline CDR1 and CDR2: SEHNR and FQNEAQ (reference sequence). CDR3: CASSLRGEDGYTF. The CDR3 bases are TGTGCCAGCAGCTTAAGAGGAGAGGATGGCTACACCTTC. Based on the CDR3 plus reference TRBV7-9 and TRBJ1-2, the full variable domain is DTGVSQNPRHKITKRGQNVTFRCDPISEHNRLYWYRQTLGQGPEFLTYFQNEAQLEKSRLLSDRFSAERPKGSFSTLEIQRTEQGDSAMYLCASSLRGEDGYTFGSGTRLTVV.

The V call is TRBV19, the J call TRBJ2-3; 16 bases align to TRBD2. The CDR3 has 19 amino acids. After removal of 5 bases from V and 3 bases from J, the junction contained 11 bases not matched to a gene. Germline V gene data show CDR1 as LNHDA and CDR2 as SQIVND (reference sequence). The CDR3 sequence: CASSPAGTSGGGRTDTQYF. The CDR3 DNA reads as TGTGCCAGTAGTCCCGCCGGGACTAGCGGGGGGGGGCGTACAGATACGCAGTATTTT.

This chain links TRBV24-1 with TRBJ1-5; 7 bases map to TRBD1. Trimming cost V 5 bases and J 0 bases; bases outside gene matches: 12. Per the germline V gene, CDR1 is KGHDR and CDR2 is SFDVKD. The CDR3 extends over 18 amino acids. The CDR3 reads CATSGSPGQRNSNQPQHF. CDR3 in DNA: TGTGCCACCAGTGGGTCGCCGGGACAGAGAAATAGCAATCAGCCCCAGCATTTT.

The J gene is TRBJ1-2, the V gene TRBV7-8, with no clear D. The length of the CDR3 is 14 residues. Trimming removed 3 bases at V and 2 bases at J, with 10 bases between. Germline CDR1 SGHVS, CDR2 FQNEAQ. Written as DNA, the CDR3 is TGTGCCAGCAGCTTCTCCCAGAAAAACTATGGCTACACCTTC. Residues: CASSFSQKNYGYTF. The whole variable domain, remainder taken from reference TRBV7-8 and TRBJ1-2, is GAGVSQSPRYKVAKRGQDVALRCDPISGHVSLFWYQQALGQGPEFLTYFQNEAQLDKSGLPSDRFFAERPEGSVSTLKIQRTQQEDSAVYLCASSFSQKNYGYTFGSGTRLTVV.

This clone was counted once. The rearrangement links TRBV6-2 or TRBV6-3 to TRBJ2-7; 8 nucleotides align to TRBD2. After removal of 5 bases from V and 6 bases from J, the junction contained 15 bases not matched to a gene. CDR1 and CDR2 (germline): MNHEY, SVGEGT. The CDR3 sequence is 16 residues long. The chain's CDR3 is CASSRETSAIRVEQYF. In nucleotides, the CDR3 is TGTGCCAGCAGTCGCGAGACTAGCGCCATTCGCGTCGAGCAGTACTTC.

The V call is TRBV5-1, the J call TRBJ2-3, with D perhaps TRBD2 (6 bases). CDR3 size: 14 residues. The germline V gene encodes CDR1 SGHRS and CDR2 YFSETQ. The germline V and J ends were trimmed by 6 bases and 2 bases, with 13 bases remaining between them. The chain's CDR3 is CASTPGTLTDTQYF. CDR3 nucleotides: TGCGCCAGCACCCCCGGGACTCTCACAGATACGCAGTATTTT.

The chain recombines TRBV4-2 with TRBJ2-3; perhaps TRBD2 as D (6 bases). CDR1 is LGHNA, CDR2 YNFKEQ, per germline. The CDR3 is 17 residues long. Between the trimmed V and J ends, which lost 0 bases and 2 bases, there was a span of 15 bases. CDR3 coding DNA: TGTGCCAGCAGCCAAGATCTGAAAGCGGGCCTCACAGATACGCAGTATTTT. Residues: CASSQDLKAGLTDTQYF.

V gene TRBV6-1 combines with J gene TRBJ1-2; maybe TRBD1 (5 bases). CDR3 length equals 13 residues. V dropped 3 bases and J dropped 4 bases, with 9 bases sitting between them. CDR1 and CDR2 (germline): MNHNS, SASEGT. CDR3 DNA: TGTGCCAGCAGTGAGGGACTGGGCTATGGCTACACCTTC. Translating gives CASSEGLGYGYTF.

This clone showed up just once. CDR3 sequence: CSGRTGDSQYNEQFF. CDR3 DNA sequence: TGCAGCGGAAGGACAGGGGATAGCCAGTACAATGAGCAGTTCTTC. This chain uses TRBV29-1 with TRBJ2-1, with TRBD1 identical over 9 bases. CDR3 length: 15 residues. The J segment lost 4 bases and the V segment lost 7 bases, leaving 11 bases of the junction unmatched. Germline CDR1 is SQVTM and CDR2 is ANQGSEA.